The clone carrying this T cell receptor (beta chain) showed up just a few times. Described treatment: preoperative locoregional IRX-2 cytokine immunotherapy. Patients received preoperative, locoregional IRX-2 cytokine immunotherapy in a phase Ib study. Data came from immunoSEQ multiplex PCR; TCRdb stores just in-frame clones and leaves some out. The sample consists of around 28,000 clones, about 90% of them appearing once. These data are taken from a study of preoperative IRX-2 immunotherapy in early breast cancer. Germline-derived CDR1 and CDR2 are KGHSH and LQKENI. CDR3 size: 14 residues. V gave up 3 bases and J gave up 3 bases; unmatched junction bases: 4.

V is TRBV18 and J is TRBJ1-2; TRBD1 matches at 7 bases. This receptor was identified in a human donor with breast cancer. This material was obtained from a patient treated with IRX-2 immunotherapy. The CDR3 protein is CASSPSGGDYGYTF. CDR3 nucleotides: TGTGCCAGCTCACCTTCAGGGGGGGACTATGGCTACACCTTC.